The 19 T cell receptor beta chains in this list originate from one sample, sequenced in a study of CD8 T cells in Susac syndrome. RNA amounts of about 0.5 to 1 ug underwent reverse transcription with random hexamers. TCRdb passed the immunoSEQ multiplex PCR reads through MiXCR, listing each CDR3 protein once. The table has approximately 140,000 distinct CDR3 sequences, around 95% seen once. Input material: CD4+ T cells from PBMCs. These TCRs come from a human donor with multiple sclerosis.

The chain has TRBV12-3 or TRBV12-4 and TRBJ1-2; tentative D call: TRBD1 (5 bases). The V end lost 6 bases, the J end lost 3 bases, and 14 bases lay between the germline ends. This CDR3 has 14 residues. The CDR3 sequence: CASSRRGDYYGYTF. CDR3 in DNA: TGTGCCAGCAGCCGACGGGGGGATTACTATGGCTACACCTTC.

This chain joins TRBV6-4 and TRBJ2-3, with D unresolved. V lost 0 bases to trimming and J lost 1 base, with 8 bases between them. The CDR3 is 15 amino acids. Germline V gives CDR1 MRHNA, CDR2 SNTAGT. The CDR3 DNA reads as TGTGCCAGCAGTGACTCTAGTAGACGCACAGATACGCAGTATTTT. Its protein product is CASSDSSRRTDTQYF.

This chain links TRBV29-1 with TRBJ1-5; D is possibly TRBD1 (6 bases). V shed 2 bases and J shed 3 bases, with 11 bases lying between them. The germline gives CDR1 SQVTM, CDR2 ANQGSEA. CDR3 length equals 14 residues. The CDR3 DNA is TGCAGCGTTGAAAATGGACAGTCCAATCAGCCCCAGCATTTT. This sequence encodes CSVENGQSNQPQHF.

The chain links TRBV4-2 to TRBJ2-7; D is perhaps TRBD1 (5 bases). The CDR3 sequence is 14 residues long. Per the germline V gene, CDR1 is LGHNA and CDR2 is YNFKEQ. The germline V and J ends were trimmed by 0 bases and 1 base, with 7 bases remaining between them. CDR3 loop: CASSQDGHSYEQYF. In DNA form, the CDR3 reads TGTGCCAGCAGCCAAGACGGACATTCCTACGAGCAGTACTTC.

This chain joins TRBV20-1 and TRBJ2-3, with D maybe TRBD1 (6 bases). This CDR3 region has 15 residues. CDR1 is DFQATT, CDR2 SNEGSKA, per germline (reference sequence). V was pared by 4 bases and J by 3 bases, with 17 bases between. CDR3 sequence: CSANPGHTRTDTQYF. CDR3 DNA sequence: TGCAGTGCTAATCCGGGACACACCAGGACAGATACGCAGTATTTT.

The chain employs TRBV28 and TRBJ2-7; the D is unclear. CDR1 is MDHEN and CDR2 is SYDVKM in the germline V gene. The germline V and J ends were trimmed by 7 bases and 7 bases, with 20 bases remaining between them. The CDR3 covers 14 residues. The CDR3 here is CASTLGSLSLEQYF. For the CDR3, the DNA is TGTGCCAGCACCCTGGGGTCTCTCTCATTGGAGCAGTACTTC. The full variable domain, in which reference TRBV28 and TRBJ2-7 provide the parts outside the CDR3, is DVKVTQSSRYLVKRTGEKVFLECVQDMDHENMFWYRQDPGLGLRLIYFSYDVKMKEKGDIPEGYSVSREKKERFSLILESASTNQTSMYLCASTLGSLSLEQYFGPGTRLTVT.

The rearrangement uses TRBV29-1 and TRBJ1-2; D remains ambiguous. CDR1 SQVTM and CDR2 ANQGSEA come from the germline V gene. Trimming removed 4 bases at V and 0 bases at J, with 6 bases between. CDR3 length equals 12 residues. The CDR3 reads CSVGAANYGYTF. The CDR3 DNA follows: TGCAGCGTTGGGGCCGCTAACTATGGCTACACCTTC.

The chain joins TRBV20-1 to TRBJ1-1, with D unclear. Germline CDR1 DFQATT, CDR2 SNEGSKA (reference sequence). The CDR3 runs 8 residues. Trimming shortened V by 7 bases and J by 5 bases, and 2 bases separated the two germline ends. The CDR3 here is CSVTEAFF. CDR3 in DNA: TGCAGTGTAACTGAAGCTTTCTTT.

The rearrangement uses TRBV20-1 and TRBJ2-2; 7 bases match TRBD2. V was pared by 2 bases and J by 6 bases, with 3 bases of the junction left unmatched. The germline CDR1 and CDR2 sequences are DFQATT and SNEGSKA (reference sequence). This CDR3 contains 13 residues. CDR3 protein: CSARSSGAGELFF. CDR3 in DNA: TGCAGTGCTAGATCTAGCGGTGCCGGGGAGCTGTTTTTT.

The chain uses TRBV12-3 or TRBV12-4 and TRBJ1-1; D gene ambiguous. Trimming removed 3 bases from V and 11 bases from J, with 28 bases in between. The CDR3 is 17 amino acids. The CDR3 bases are TGTGCCAGCAGTTTGATTCCCCTCCCTCGGCAGGCAAGCCCGGCTTTCTTT. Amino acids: CASSLIPLPRQASPAFF.

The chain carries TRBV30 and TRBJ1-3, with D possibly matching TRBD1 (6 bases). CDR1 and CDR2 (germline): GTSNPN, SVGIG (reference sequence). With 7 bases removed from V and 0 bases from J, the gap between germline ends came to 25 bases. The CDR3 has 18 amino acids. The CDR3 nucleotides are TGTGCCTTATCAGGGAGAGCCCCGAACAGGGTCTCTGGAAACACCATATATTTT. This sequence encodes CALSGRAPNRVSGNTIYF.

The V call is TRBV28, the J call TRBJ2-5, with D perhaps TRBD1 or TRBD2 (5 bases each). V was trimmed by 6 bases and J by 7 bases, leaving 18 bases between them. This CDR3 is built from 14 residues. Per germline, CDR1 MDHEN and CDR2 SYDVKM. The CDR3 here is CASSPPGAARTQYF. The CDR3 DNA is TGTGCCAGCAGCCCGCCCGGGGCTGCAAGGACCCAGTACTTC. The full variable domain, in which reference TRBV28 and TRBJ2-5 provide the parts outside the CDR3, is DVKVTQSSRYLVKRTGEKVFLECVQDMDHENMFWYRQDPGLGLRLIYFSYDVKMKEKGDIPEGYSVSREKKERFSLILESASTNQTSMYLCASSPPGAARTQYFGPGTRLLVL.

Here the CDR3 reads CASSLEGTLWYF. Written as DNA, the CDR3 is TGCGCCAGCAGCTTGGAAGGGACCCTATGGTACTTC. The chain combines TRBV5-1 with TRBJ2-4, with D possibly being TRBD1 or TRBD2 (5 bases each). Looked up from germline, CDR1 is SGHRS and CDR2 is YFSETQ. This CDR3 is built from 12 residues. Trimming took 0 bases from V and 15 from J, leaving 13 bases between them.

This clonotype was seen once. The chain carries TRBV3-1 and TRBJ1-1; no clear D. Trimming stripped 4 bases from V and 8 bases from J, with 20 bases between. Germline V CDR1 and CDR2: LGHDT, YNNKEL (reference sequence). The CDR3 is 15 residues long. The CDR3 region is CASSPLLSRKGEAFF. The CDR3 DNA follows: TGTGCCAGCAGCCCGCTTTTGTCACGGAAAGGGGAAGCTTTCTTT. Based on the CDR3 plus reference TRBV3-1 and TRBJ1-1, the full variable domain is DTAVSQTPKYLVTQMGNDKSIKCEQNLGHDTMYWYKQDSKKFLKIMFSYNNKELIINETVPNRFSPKSPDKAHLNLHINSLELGDSAVYFCASSPLLSRKGEAFFGQGTRLTVV.

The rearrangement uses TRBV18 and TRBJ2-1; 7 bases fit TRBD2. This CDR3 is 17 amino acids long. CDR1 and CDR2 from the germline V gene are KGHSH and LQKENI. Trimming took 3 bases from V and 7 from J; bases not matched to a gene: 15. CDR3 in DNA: TGTGCCAGCTCACCCCGCCTTCTAGCGGCGACCGTGAATGAGCAGTTCTTC. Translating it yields CASSPRLLAATVNEQFF.

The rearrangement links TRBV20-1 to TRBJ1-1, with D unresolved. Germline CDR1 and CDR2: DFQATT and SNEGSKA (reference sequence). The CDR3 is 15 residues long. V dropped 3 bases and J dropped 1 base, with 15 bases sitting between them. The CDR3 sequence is CSARRTGIGNTEAFF. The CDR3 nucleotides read TGCAGTGCTAGGAGGACCGGGATAGGGAACACTGAAGCTTTCTTT.

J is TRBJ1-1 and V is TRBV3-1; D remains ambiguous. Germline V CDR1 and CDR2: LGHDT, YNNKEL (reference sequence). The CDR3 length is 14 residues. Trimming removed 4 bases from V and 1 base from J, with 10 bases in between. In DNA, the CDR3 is TGTGCCAGCAGCCCAGGAAACGCGAACACTGAAGCTTTCTTT. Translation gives CASSPGNANTEAFF.

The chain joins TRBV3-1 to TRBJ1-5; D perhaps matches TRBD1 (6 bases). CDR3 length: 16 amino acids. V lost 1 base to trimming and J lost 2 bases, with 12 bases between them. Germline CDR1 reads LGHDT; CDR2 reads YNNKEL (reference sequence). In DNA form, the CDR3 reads TGTGCCAGCAGCCAAGCACAGGGATTGGGCAATCAGCCCCAGCATTTT. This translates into CASSQAQGLGNQPQHF.

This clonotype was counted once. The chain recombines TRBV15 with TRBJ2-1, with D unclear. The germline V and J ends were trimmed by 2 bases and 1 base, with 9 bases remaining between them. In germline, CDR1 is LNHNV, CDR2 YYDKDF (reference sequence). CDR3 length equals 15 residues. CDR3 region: CATSRSRVSYNEQFF. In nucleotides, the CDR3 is TGTGCCACCAGCAGATCCCGGGTGTCCTACAATGAGCAGTTCTTC.